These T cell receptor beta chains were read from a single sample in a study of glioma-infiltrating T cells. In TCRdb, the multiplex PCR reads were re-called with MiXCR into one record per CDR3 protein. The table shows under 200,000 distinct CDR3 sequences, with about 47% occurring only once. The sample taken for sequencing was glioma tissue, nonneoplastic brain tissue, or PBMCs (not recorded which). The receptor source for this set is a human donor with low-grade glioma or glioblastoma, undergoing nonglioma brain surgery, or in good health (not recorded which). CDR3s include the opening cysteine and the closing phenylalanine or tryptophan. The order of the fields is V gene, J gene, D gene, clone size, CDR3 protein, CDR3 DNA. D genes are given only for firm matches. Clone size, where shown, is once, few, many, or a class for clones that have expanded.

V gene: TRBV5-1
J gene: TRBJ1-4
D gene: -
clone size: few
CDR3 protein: CASAIQGVNEKLFF
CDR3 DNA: TGCGCCAGCGCGATACAGGGAGTTAATGAAAAACTGTTTTTT

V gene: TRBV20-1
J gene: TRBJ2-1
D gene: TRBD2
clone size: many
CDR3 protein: CSASTHLAGDLSSYNEQFF
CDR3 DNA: TGCAGTGCTAGTACTCATCTAGCGGGAGACCTTAGCTCCTACAATGAGCAGTTCTTC

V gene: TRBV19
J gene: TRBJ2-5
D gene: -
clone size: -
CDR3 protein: CASSISGRETQYF
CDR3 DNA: TGTGCCAGTAGTATATCTGGCCGAGAGACCCAGTACTTC

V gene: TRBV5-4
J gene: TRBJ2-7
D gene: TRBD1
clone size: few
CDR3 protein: CASSLDGTGEYEQYF
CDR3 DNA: TGTGCCAGCAGCTTGGACGGGACAGGGGAGTACGAGCAGTACTTC

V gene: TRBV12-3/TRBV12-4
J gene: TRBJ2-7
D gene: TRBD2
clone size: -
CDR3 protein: CASTLGGMNHEQYF
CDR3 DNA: TGTGCCAGCACCTTGGGAGGGATGAACCACGAGCAGTACTTC

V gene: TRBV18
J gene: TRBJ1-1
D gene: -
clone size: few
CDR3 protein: CASSPGAQMNTEAFF
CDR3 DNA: TGTGCCAGCTCACCAGGGGCCCAGATGAACACTGAAGCTTTCTTT

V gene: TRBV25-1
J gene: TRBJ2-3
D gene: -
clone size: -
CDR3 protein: CASSPRGGHSTDTQYF
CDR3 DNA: TGTGCCAGCAGTCCCCGAGGAGGTCATAGCACAGATACGCAGTATTTT

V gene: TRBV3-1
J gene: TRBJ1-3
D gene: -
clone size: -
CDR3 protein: CASSRTLRVNIIYF
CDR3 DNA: TGTGCCAGCAGCCGGACCCTTCGTGTAAACATCATATATTTT

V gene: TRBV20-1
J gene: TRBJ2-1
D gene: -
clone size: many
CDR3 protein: CSGLGASYNEQFF
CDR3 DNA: TGCAGTGGCCTCGGGGCCTCCTACAATGAGCAGTTCTTC

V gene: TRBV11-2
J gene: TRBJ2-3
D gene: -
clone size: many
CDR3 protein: CASSRLSDTQYF
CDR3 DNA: TGTGCCAGCAGCCGCCTATCCGATACGCAGTATTTT

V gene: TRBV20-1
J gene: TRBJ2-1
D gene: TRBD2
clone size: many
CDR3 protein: CSALRTSGYNEQFF
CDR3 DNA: TGCAGTGCCCTTAGGACTAGCGGATACAATGAGCAGTTCTTC

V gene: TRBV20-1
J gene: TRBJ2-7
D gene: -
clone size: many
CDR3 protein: CSAVPGTADYEQYF
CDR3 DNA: TGCAGTGCCGTACCCGGGACGGCAGACTACGAGCAGTACTTC

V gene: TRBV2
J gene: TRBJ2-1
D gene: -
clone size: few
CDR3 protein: CASSRQGNYGPYNEQFF
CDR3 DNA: TGTGCCAGCAGTAGGCAGGGAAATTATGGGCCCTACAATGAGCAGTTCTTC

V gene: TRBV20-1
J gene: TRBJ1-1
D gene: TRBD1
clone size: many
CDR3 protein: CSARDQGQGAGEAFF
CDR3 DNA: TGCAGTGCTAGAGATCAAGGACAGGGGGCAGGTGAAGCTTTCTTT

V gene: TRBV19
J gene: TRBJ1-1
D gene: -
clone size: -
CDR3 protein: CASSAYLRTVNTEAFF
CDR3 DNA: TGTGCCAGTAGTGCTTATTTAAGGACCGTGAACACTGAAGCTTTCTTT

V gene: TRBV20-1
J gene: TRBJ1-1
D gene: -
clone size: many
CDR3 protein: CSASLGDTEAFF
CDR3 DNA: TGCAGTGCTAGTCTAGGGGACACTGAAGCTTTCTTT

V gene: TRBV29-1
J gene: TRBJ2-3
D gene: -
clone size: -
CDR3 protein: CSVEGTVGQYF
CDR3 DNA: TGCAGCGTCGAAGGAACGGTCGGGCAGTATTTT

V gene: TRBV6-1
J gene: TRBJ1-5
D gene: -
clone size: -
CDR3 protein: CASNQEPNQPQHF
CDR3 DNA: TGTGCCAGCAACCAAGAGCCAAATCAGCCCCAGCATTTT

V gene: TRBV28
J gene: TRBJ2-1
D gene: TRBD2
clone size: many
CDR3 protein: CASTPLGLAGNNEQFF
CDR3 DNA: TGTGCCAGCACCCCCTTAGGACTAGCGGGAAACAATGAGCAGTTCTTC

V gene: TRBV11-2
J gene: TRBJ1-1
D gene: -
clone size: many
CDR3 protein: CASSLGVFTEAFF
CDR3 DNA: TGTGCCAGCAGCTTAGGGGTCTTCACTGAAGCTTTCTTT

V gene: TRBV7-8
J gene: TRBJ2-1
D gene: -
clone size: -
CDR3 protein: CASSLVEAYYEQFF
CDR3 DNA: TGTGCCAGCAGCTTAGTAGAGGCGTATTATGAGCAGTTCTTC

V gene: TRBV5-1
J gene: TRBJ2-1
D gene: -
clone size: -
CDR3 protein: CASAEEGFDEQFF
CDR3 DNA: TGCGCCAGCGCCGAAGAGGGCTTCGATGAGCAGTTCTTC

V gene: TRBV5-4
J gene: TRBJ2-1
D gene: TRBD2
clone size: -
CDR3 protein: CASSLALMGLAGVPNEQFF
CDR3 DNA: TGTGCCAGCAGCTTGGCCCTAATGGGACTAGCGGGAGTTCCCAATGAGCAGTTCTTC

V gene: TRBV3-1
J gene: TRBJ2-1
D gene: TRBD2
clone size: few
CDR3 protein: CASSRGSSMAQFF
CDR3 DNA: TGTGCCAGCAGCCGCGGGAGTTCGATGGCGCAGTTCTTC

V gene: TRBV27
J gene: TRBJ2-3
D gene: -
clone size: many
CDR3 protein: CASIPRGASTDTQYF
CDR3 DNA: TGTGCCAGCATCCCCCGGGGGGCCAGCACAGATACGCAGTATTTT

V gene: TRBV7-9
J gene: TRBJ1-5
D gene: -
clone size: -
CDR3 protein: CASSLRVDQPQHF
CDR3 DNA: TGTGCCAGCAGCTTGAGGGTAGATCAGCCCCAGCATTTT

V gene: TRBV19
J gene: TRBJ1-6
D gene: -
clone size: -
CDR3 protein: CASSSSWAASSYNSPLNF
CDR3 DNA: TGTGCCAGTAGTTCGTCGTGGGCAGCGAGCTCCTATAATTCACCCCTCAACTTT

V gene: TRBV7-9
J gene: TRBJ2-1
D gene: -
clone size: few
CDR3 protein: CASSPGDTADEQFF
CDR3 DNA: TGTGCCAGCAGCCCGGGGGACACTGCGGATGAGCAGTTCTTC

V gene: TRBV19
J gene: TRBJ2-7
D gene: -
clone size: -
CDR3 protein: CASKVRRSITYEQYF
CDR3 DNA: TGTGCCAGTAAAGTCCGTCGGAGTATTACCTACGAGCAGTACTTC

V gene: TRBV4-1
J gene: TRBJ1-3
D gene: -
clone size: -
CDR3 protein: CASSQFSDHQGLGNTIYF
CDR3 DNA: TGCGCCAGCAGCCAATTCTCGGATCATCAGGGGCTCGGAAACACCATATATTTT

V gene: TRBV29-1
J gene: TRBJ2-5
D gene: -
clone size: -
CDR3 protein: CSVDLWGETQYF
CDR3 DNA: TGCAGCGTTGATCTCTGGGGAGAGACCCAGTACTTC

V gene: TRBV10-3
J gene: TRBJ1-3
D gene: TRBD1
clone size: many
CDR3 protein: CAISEHPGQAGNTIYF
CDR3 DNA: TGTGCCATCAGTGAACACCCGGGACAGGCTGGAAACACCATATATTTT

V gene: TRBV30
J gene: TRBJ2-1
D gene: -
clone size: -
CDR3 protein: CAWSRLSTEQFF
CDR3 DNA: TGTGCCTGGAGTAGACTATCTACAGAGCAGTTCTTC

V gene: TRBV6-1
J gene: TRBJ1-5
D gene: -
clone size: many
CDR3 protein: CASSGTYSNQPQHF
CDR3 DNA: TGTGCCAGCAGTGGGACTTATAGCAATCAGCCCCAGCATTTT

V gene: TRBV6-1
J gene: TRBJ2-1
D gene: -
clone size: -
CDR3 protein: CASSATVWSEQFF
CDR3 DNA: TGTGCCAGCAGTGCCACAGTTTGGTCTGAGCAGTTCTTC

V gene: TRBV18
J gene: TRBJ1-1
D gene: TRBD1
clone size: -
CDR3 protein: CASSPRQAGQGMNTEAFF
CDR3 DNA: TGTGCCAGCTCACCACGGCAAGCGGGACAGGGGATGAACACTGAAGCTTTCTTT

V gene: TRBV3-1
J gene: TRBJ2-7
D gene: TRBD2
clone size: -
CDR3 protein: CASSQRTRRHEQYF
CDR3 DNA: TGTGCCAGCAGCCAAAGGACTAGACGCCACGAGCAGTACTTC

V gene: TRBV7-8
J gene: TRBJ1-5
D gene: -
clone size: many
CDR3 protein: CASSSGRTEQPQHF
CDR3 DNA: TGTGCCAGCAGCTCGGGACGGACCGAACAGCCCCAGCATTTT

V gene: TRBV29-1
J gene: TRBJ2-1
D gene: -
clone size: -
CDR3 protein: CSAKKSSYSEQFF
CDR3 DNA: TGCAGCGCCAAGAAGAGCAGTTACAGTGAGCAGTTCTTC

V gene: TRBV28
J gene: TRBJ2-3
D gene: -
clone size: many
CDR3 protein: CASSSSASDTQYF
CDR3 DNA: TGTGCCAGCAGTTCCTCTGCCTCTGATACGCAGTATTTT

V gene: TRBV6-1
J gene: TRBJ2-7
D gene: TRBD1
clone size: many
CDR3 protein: CASRPLGGQGSLYEQYF
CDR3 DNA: TGTGCCAGCAGGCCCCTTGGGGGACAGGGGTCCCTCTACGAGCAGTACTTC

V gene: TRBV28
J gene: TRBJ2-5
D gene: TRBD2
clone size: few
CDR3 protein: CASSFNPSGGLQETQYF
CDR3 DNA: TGTGCCAGCAGTTTCAACCCTAGCGGGGGACTCCAAGAGACCCAGTACTTC

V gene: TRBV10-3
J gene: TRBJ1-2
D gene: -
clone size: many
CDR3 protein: CAISEFRDGYTF
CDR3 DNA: TGTGCCATCAGTGAGTTTAGGGATGGCTACACCTTC